This TCR beta chain was recovered during a study of shared clonotypes between healthy human individuals. Study conclusions and caveats: Although depth was large, rarefaction showed that sequencing of the sorted subsets was incomplete. Sample collection involved blood only; tissue repertoires are likely different.

CDR3 length: 14 residues. In germline, CDR1 is MNHNS, CDR2 SASEGT. With 4 bases clipped from V and 2 bases from J, the junction kept 0 bases outside the gene matches. Notes on this clone: The target antigen is unknown.

Assay: immunoSEQ multiplex PCR; the TCRdb copy retains only in-frame clones and omits some. This sample carries approximately 400,000 clones, about 96% of them seen once, and the ten largest clones take 0.32%. Everyone who donated was a Caucasian adult who lived in Nashville, Tennessee. Material: memory CD8+ T cells sorted from blood. As for subset: CD45RO+ cells pooled with CCR7-negative TemRA cells. This clonotype originated in a man under 40 in good health. V gene TRBV6-1 combines with J gene TRBJ1-5, with 9 bases fitting TRBD1. CDR3 nucleotide sequence: TGTGCCAGCAGTGGACAGGGGGGCAATCAGCCCCAGCATTTT. As protein: CASSGQGGNQPQHF.